Listed below are T cell receptor beta chains from one sample, sequenced in a study of cytomegalovirus exposure and HLA in healthy donors. Only in-frame clones appear in the TCRdb table, and some are missing; sequencing was by immunoSEQ multiplex PCR. The repertoire consists of about 190,000 clones, with 70% to 75% occurring once and the leading ten covering under 5%. Material: PBMCs. These receptors were taken from a man aged 30-40 years in good health and CMV-seropositive. CDR3s include the opening cysteine and the closing phenylalanine or tryptophan. Each record gives: clone size, V gene, D gene, J gene, CDR3 protein, CDR3 DNA. D genes are given only for firm matches. Clone size appears in some rows only: once, few, many, or a class for an expanded clone.

>-|TRBV5-4|-|TRBJ2-3
CASSPRFLSTDTQYF
TGTGCCAGCAGCCCGCGATTCCTTAGCACAGATACGCAGTATTTT
>-|TRBV11-3|TRBD1|TRBJ2-7
CASSSGTGNYEQYF
TGTGCCAGCAGCTCGGGGACAGGGAACTACGAGCAGTACTTC
>-|TRBV11-3|-|TRBJ2-2
CASSLDDRELFF
TGTGCCAGCAGCTTAGATGACAGGGAGCTGTTTTTT
>-|TRBV11-2|-|TRBJ2-1
CASSLDPGAYNEQFF
TGTGCCAGCAGCTTAGATCCGGGAGCCTACAATGAGCAGTTCTTC
>-|TRBV19|TRBD1|TRBJ1-1
CASSTGQGVGKAFF
TGTGCCAGTAGTACGGGACAGGGTGTAGGGAAAGCTTTCTTT
>few|TRBV4-3|-|TRBJ1-2
CASSQDLLAGNYGYTF
TGCGCCAGCAGCCAAGATTTATTAGCAGGGAACTATGGCTACACCTTC
>-|TRBV5-4|TRBD1|TRBJ1-2
CASQTGGKNYGYTF
TGTGCCAGCCAGACAGGGGGTAAGAACTATGGCTACACCTTC
>-|TRBV10-2|TRBD1|TRBJ1-5
CASSESYRGNQPQHF
TGCGCCAGCAGTGAGTCGTACAGGGGAAATCAGCCCCAGCATTTT
>-|TRBV7-9|-|TRBJ2-3
CASSLGRISTDTQYF
TGTGCCAGCAGCTTAGGGCGGATTAGCACAGATACGCAGTATTTT
>-|TRBV5-5|TRBD2|TRBJ2-1
CASSPTASGGVSYNEQFF
TGTGCCAGCAGCCCGACCGCTAGCGGGGGCGTCTCCTACAATGAGCAGTTCTTC
>-|TRBV2|-|TRBJ1-5
CASENGGYQPQHF
TGTGCCTCAGAAAACGGGGGATACCAGCCCCAGCATTTT
>-|TRBV19|-|TRBJ1-2
CATTTGEAYTF
TGTGCCACCACGACTGGGGAGGCCTACACCTTC
>once|TRBV5-8|-|TRBJ1-4
CASSPRVQANEKLFF
TGTGCCAGCAGCCCACGGGTCCAAGCTAATGAAAAACTGTTTTTT
>-|TRBV30|TRBD1|TRBJ1-2
CAWDRVGGYTF
TGTGCCTGGGACAGGGTCGGGGGCTACACCTTC
>-|TRBV18|-|TRBJ1-1
CASSPPPGYEAFF
TGTGCCAGCTCACCACCCCCCGGGTATGAAGCTTTCTTT
>-|TRBV29-1|-|TRBJ2-3
CSVEGERFSTDTQYF
TGCAGCGTTGAAGGCGAGCGCTTTAGCACAGATACGCAGTATTTT
>-|TRBV28|TRBD2|TRBJ2-7
CASSLGTSGRTYEQYF
TGTGCCAGCAGTTTAGGCACTAGCGGGAGGACATACGAGCAGTACTTC
>-|TRBV7-2|-|TRBJ2-7
CASSLDPGKSEQYF
TGTGCCAGCAGCTTAGACCCGGGGAAGAGTGAGCAGTACTTC
>-|TRBV7-9|-|TRBJ2-1
CATPEASSYNEQFF
TGTGCCACCCCCGAGGCTAGCTCCTACAATGAGCAGTTCTTC
>-|TRBV30|TRBD2|TRBJ2-3
CAWAGLAGDLTDTQYF
TGTGCCTGGGCGGGACTAGCGGGAGACCTCACAGATACGCAGTATTTT
>-|TRBV28|-|TRBJ1-1
CASSFRGIAFF
TGTGCCAGCAGTTTTAGAGGTATAGCTTTCTTT
>-|TRBV6-5|TRBD1|TRBJ1-6
CASSRDRVNSPLHF
TGTGCCAGCAGTCGGGACAGGGTTAATTCACCCCTCCACTTT
>-|TRBV28|-|TRBJ1-4
CASRPDRWGEKLFF
TGTGCCAGCAGGCCGGACAGATGGGGTGAAAAACTGTTTTTT
>-|TRBV7-9|TRBD1|TRBJ1-1
CASSLEQGARAFF
TGTGCCAGCAGCTTAGAACAGGGGGCAAGAGCTTTCTTT
>-|TRBV29-1|-|TRBJ1-2
CSVEHGTTYGYTF
TGCAGCGTTGAACACGGGACAACCTATGGCTACACCTTC
>once|TRBV10-3|TRBD2|TRBJ2-3
CAISVLAGGSGDTQYF
TGTGCCATCAGTGTACTAGCGGGAGGTTCCGGGGATACGCAGTATTTT
>-|TRBV7-2|TRBD2|TRBJ2-7
CASSQATSATYEQYF
TGTGCCAGCAGCCAGGCCACTAGCGCTACCTACGAGCAGTACTTC
>few|TRBV7-9|TRBD1|TRBJ2-3
CASTWGQSTDTQYF
TGTGCCAGCACCTGGGGACAGAGCACAGATACGCAGTATTTT
>-|TRBV6-5|-|TRBJ2-5
CASSARQGLGTQYF
TGTGCCAGCAGCGCCAGACAAGGCCTTGGTACCCAGTACTTC
>once|TRBV6-6|TRBD1|TRBJ2-2
CASSSLGQGAPGELFF
TGTGCCAGCAGTTCATTGGGACAGGGGGCGCCGGGGGAGCTGTTTTTT
>-|TRBV9|-|TRBJ2-7
CASSVSGHEQYF
TGTGCCAGCAGCGTGAGCGGCCACGAGCAGTACTTC
>-|TRBV7-3|TRBD2|TRBJ2-3
CASSLSTAGADTQYF
TGTGCCAGCAGCTTATCTACGGCGGGGGCAGATACGCAGTATTTT
>once|TRBV4-1|TRBD1|TRBJ1-1
CASSQDTTGREAFF
TGCGCCAGCAGCCAAGATACGACAGGGCGTGAAGCTTTCTTT
>-|TRBV7-2|TRBD1|TRBJ1-1
CASSLATGGTEAFF
TGTGCCAGCAGCTTAGCGACAGGGGGCACTGAAGCTTTCTTT
>-|TRBV9|-|TRBJ2-2
CVSSVAGDLTGELFF
TGTGTCAGCAGCGTAGCAGGGGACCTCACCGGGGAGCTGTTTTTT
>-|TRBV7-8|TRBD2|TRBJ2-1
CASSYSGGGAYNEQFF
TGTGCCAGCAGCTATAGTGGCGGGGGGGCCTACAATGAGCAGTTCTTC
>few|TRBV5-8|-|TRBJ1-2
CASSLGQEYGYTF
TGTGCCAGCAGCTTGGGACAGGAGTATGGCTACACCTTC
>-|TRBV15|-|TRBJ1-1
CATSRVGNMNTEAFF
TGTGCCACCAGCAGAGTGGGCAATATGAACACTGAAGCTTTCTTT
>-|TRBV19|-|TRBJ2-7
CASSIPGYEQYF
TGTGCCAGTAGTATACCCGGCTACGAGCAGTACTTC
>once|TRBV4-2|TRBD2|TRBJ2-1
CASSRGGGRGINEQFF
TGTGCCAGCAGCCGGGGCGGCGGGAGAGGGATCAATGAGCAGTTCTTC
>-|TRBV6-7|TRBD1|TRBJ2-7
CASSYSSRGLQEQYF
TGTGCCAGCAGTTACTCGAGCAGGGGGCTTCAGGAGCAGTACTTC